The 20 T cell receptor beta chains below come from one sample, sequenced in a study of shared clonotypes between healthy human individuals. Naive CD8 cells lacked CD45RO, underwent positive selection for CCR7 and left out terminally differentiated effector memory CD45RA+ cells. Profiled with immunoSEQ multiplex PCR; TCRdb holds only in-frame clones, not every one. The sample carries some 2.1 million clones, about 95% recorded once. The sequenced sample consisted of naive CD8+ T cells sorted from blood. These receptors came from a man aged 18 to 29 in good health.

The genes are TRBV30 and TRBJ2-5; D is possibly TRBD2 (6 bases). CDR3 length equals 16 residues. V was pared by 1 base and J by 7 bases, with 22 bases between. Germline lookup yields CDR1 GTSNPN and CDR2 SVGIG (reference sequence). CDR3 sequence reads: CAWSAPSGEAPWTQYF. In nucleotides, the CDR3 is TGTGCCTGGAGTGCTCCCTCTGGGGAGGCGCCGTGGACCCAGTACTTC.

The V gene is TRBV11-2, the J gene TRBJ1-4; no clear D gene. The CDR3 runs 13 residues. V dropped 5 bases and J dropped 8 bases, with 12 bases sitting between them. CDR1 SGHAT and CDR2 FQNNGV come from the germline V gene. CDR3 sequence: CASSLRSEEKLFF. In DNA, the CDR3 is TGTGCCAGCAGCCTTCGGTCCGAGGAAAAACTGTTTTTT.

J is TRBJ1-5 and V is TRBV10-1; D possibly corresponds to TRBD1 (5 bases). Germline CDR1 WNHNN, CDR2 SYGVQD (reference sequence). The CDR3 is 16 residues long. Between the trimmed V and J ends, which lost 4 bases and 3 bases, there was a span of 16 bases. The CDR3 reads CASSGSSGRDNQPQHF. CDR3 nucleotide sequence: TGCGCCAGCAGTGGGTCGTCGGGGCGCGACAATCAGCCCCAGCATTTT.

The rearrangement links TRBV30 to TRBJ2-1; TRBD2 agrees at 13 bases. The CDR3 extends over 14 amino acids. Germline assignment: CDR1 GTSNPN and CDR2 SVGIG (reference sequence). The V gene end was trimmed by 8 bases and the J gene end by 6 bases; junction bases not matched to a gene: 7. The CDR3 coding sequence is TGTGCCGCCATCGGGACTAGCGGGATCAATGAGCAGTTCTTC. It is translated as CAAIGTSGINEQFF.

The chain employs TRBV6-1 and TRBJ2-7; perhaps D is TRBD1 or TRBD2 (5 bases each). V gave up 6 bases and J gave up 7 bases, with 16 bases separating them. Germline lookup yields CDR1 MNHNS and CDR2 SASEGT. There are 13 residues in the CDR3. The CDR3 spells CASSSRGVWEQYF. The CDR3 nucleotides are TGTGCCAGCAGCTCTAGGGGAGTATGGGAGCAGTACTTC.

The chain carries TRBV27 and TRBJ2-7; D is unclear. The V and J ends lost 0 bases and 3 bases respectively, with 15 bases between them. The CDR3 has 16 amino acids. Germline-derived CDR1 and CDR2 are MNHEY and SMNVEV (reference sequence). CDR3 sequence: CASSLSRPLLLYEQYF. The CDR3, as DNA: TGTGCCAGCAGTTTATCCAGGCCCCTTCTCCTCTACGAGCAGTACTTC.

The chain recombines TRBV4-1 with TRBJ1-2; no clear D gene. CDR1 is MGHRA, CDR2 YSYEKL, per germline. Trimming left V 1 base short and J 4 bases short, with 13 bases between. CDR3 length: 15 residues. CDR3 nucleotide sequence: TGCGCCAGCAGCCAAGTTGGTGGGCGAGGCTATGGCTACACCTTC. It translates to CASSQVGGRGYGYTF.

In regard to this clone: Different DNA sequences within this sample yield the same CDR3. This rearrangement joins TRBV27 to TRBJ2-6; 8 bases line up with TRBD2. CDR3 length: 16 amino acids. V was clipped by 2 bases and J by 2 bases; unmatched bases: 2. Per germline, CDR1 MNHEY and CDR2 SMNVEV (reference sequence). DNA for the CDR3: TGTGCCAGCAGTTTACTCGGGGGGGCTGGGGCCAACGTCCTGACTTTC. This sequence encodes CASSLLGGAGANVLTF.

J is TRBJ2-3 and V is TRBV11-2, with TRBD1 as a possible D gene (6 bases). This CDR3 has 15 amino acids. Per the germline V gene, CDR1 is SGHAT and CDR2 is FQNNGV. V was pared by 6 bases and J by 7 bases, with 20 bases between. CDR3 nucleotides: TGTGCCAGCAGACAAGGGCGAGGGGGTCCCAATACGCAGTATTTT. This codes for CASRQGRGGPNTQYF.

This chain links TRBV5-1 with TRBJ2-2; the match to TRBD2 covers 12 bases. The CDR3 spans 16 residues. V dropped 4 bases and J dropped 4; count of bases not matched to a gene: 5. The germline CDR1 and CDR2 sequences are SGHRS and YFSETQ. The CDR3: CASSNRLAGATGELFF. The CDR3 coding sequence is TGCGCCAGCAGCAACAGACTAGCGGGGGCCACCGGGGAGCTGTTTTTT. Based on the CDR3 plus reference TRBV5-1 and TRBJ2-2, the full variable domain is KAGVTQTPRYLIKTRGQQVTLSCSPISGHRSVSWYQQTPGQGLQFLFEYFSETQRNKGNFPGRFSGRQFSNSRSEMNVSTLELGDSALYLCASSNRLAGATGELFFGEGSRLTVL.

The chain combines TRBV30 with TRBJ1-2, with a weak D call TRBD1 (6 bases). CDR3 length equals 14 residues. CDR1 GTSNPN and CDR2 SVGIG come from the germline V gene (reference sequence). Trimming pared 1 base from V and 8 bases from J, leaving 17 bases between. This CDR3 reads CAWSATGLGEGYTF. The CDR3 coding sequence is TGTGCCTGGAGTGCGACAGGCTTAGGAGAAGGCTACACCTTC. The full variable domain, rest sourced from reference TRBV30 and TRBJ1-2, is SQTIHQWPATLVQPVGSPLSLECTVEGTSNPNLYWYRQAAGRGLQLLFYSVGIGQISSEVPQNLSASRPQDRQFILSSKKLLLSDSGFYLCAWSATGLGEGYTFGSGTRLTVV.

DNA of the CDR3: TGTGCCAGCAGCTTAGAGGCAGGGGTCTACGAGCAGTACTTC. Amino acid sequence: CASSLEAGVYEQYF. The gene calls are TRBV7-9 and TRBJ2-7; a possible D gene is TRBD1 (6 bases). Trimming took 1 base from V and 3 from J, leaving 10 bases between them. CDR3 size: 14 residues. The germline V gene encodes CDR1 SEHNR and CDR2 FQNEAQ (reference sequence). Based on the CDR3 plus reference TRBV7-9 and TRBJ2-7, the full variable domain is DTGVSQNPRHKITKRGQNVTFRCDPISEHNRLYWYRQTLGQGPEFLTYFQNEAQLEKSRLLSDRFSAERPKGSFSTLEIQRTEQGDSAMYLCASSLEAGVYEQYFGPGTRLTVT.

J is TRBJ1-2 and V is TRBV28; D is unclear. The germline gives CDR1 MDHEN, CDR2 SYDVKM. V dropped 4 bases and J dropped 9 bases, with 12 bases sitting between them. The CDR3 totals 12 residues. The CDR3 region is CASSSYPGSYTF. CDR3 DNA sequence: TGTGCCAGCAGTTCGTACCCCGGGAGCTACACCTTC.

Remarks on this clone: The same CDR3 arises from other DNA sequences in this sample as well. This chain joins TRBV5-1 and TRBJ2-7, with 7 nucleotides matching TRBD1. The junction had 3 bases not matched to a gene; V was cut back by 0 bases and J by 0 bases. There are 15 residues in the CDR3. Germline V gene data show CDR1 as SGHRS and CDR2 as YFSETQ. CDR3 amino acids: CASSLVWDSSYEQYF. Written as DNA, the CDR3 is TGCGCCAGCAGCTTGGTATGGGACAGCTCCTACGAGCAGTACTTC.

The chain's CDR3 is CATSREGVLSYEQYF. As DNA, the CDR3 is TGTGCCACCAGCAGAGAGGGGGTCCTTTCCTACGAGCAGTACTTC. V usage is TRBV15 and J usage is TRBJ2-7; the D call may be TRBD1 or TRBD2 (5 bases each). This CDR3 contains 15 residues. Between the trimmed V and J ends, which lost 0 bases and 1 base, there was a span of 10 bases. The germline gives CDR1 LNHNV, CDR2 YYDKDF (reference sequence).

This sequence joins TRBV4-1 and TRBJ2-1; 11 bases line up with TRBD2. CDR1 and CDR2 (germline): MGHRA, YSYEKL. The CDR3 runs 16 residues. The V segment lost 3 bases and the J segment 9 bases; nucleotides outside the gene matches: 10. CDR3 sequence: CASSQALAGGLLEQFF. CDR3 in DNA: TGCGCCAGCAGCCAGGCCCTAGCGGGAGGTTTACTTGAGCAGTTCTTC.

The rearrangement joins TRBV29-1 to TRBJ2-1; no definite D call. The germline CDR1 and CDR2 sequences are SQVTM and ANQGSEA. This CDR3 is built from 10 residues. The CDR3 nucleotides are TGCAGTTTCACCTACAATGAGCAGTTCTTC. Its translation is CSFTYNEQFF.

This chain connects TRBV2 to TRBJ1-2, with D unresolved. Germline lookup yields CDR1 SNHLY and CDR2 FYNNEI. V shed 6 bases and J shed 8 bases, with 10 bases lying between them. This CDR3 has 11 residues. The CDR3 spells CASREIKGYTF. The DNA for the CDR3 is TGTGCCAGCAGAGAGATAAAGGGCTACACCTTC. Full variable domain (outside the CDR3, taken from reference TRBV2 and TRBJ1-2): EPEVTQTPSHQVTQMGQEVILRCVPISNHLYFYWYRQILGQKVEFLVSFYNNEISEKSEIFDDQFSVERPDGSNFTLKIRSTKLEDSAMYFCASREIKGYTFGSGTRLTVV.

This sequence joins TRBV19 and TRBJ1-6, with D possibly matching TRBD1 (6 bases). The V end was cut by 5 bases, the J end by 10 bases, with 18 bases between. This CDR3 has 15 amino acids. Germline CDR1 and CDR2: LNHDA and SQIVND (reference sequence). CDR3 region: CASSAQGLEGSPLHF. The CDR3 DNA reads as TGTGCCAGTAGTGCGCAGGGGCTCGAGGGGTCACCCCTCCACTTT. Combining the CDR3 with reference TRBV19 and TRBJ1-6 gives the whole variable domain DGGITQSPKYLFRKEGQNVTLSCEQNLNHDAMYWYRQDPGQGLRLIYYSQIVNDFQKGDIAEGYSVSREKKESFPLTVTSAQKNPTAFYLCASSAQGLEGSPLHFGNGTRLTVT.

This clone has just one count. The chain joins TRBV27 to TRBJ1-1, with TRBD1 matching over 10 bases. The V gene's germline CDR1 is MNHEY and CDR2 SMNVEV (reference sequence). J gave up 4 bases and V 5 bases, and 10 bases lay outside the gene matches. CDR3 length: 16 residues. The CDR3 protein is CASSHGTGVFGTEAFF. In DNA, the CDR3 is TGTGCCAGCAGTCACGGGACAGGGGTATTTGGCACTGAAGCTTTCTTT.